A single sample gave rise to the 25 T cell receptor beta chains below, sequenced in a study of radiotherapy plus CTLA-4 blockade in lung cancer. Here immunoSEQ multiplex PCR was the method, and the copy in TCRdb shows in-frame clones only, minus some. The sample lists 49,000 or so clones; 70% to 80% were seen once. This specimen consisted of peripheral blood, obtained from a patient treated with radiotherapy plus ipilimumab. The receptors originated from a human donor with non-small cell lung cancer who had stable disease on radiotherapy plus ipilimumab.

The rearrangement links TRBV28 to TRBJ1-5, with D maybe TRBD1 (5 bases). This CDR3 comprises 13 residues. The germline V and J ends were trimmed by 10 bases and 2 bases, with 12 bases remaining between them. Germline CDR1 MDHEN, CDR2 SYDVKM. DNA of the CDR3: TGTGCCACCGGGGGACGCGGCAATCAGCCCCAGCATTTT. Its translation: CATGGRGNQPQHF.

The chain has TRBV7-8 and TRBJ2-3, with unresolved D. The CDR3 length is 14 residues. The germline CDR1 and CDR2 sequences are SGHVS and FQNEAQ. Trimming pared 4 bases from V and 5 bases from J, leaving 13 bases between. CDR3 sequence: CASSWALNRDTQYF. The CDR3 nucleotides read TGTGCCAGCAGCTGGGCACTCAACCGAGATACGCAGTATTTT. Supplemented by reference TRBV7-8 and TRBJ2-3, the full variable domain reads GAGVSQSPRYKVAKRGQDVALRCDPISGHVSLFWYQQALGQGPEFLTYFQNEAQLDKSGLPSDRFFAERPEGSVSTLKIQRTQQEDSAVYLCASSWALNRDTQYFGPGTRLTVL.

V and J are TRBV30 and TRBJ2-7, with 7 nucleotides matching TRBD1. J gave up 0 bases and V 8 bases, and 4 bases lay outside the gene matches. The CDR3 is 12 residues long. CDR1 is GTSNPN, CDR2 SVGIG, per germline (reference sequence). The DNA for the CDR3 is TGTGCCGGGGACAGTCCCTCCTACGAGCAGTACTTC. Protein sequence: CAGDSPSYEQYF.

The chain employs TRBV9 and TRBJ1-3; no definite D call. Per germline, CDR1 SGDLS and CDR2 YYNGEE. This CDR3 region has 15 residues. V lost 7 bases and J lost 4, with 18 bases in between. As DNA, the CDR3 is TGTGCCAGCCACGTATCGAGGCGACCAGGAAACACCATATATTTT. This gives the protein CASHVSRRPGNTIYF.

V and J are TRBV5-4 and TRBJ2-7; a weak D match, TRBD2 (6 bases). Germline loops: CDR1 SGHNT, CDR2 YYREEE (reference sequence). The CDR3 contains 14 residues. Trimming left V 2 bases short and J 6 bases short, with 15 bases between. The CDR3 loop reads CASSFKLGGVEQYV. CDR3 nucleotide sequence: TGTGCCAGCAGCTTCAAATTGGGGGGAGTCGAGCAGTACGTC.

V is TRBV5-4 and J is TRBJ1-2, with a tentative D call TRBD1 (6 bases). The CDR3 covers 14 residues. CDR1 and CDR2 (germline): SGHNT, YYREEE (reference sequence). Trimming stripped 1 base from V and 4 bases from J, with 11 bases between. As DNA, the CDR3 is TGTGCCAGCAGCTTGACAGGGAGGTTCTATGGCTACACCTTC. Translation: CASSLTGRFYGYTF.

CDR3 nucleotides: TGTGCCAGCAGTGACTCAATACTAGCGGGGGGGACGCAGTATTTT. This encodes CASSDSILAGGTQYF. The V and J genes are TRBV6-4 and TRBJ2-3; 13 positions match TRBD2. The germline gives CDR1 MRHNA, CDR2 SNTAGT. The V segment lost 0 bases and the J segment 9 bases; nucleotides outside the gene matches: 3. CDR3 length: 15 residues.

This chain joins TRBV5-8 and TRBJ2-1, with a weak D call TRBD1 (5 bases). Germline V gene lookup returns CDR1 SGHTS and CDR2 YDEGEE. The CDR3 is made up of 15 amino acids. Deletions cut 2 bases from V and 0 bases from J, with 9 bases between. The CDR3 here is CASSLGQFSYNEQFF. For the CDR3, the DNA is TGTGCCAGCAGCTTAGGACAATTCTCCTACAATGAGCAGTTCTTC.

The DNA of the CDR3 is TGTGCCAGCAGCCCCGGCAGGCTGAACACTGAAGCTTTCTTT. The encoded protein is CASSPGRLNTEAFF. The chain has TRBV9 and TRBJ1-1; no reliable D call. CDR1 and CDR2 (germline): SGDLS, YYNGEE. V was trimmed by 4 bases and J by 0 bases, leaving 10 bases between them. This CDR3 is 14 amino acids long.

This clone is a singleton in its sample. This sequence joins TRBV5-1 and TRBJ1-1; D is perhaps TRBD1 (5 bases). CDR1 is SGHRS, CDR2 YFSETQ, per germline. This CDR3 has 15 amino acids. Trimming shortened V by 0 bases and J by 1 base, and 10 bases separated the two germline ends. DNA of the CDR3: TGCGCCAGCAGCTTGGCGCCCGGGGGGAACACTGAAGCTTTCTTT. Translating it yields CASSLAPGGNTEAFF.

The CDR3 coding sequence is TGTGCCAGCAGTCCGGCAGGGGGGGCGGCCACTGAAGCTTTCTTT. It is translated as CASSPAGGAATEAFF. V gene TRBV6-4 combines with J gene TRBJ1-1; 7 bases fit TRBD1. The CDR3 has 15 residues. J gave up 4 bases and V 5 bases, and 10 bases lay outside the gene matches. Germline V gene data show CDR1 as MRHNA and CDR2 as SNTAGT.

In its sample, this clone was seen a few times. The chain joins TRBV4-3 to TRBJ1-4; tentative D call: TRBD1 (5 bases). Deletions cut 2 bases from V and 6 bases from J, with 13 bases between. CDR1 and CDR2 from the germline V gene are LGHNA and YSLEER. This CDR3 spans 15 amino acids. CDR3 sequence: CASSQLATGYEKLFF. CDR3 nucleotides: TGCGCCAGCAGCCAATTGGCAACAGGATATGAAAAACTGTTTTTT.

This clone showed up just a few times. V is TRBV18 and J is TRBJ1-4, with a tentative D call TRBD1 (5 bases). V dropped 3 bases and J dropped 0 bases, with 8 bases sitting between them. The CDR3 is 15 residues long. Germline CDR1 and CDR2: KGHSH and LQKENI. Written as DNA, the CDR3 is TGTGCCAGCTCACCCGGGGGAACAACTAATGAAAAACTGTTTTTT. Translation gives CASSPGGTTNEKLFF.

The CDR3, as DNA: TGTGCCAGTAGTTCGAGGGAGGGGTACCCGAACATTCAGTACTTC. As protein: CASSSREGYPNIQYF. The chain is built from TRBV19 and TRBJ2-4; TRBD2 matches 7 bases. CDR1 and CDR2 from the germline V gene are LNHDA and SQIVND (reference sequence). CDR3 length: 15 residues. The V segment lost 5 bases and the J segment 7 bases; nucleotides outside the gene matches: 11.

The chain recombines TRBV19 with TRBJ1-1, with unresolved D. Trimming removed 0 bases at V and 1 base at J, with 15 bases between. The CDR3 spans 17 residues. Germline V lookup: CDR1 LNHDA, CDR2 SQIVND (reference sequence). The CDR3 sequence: CASSIDSLRRRNTEAFF. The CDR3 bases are TGTGCCAGTAGTATAGACAGCCTCCGGAGAAGGAACACTGAAGCTTTCTTT.

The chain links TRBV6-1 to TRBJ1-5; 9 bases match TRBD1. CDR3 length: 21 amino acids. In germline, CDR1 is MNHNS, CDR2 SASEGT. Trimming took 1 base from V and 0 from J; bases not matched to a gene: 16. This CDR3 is CASSEDGGTWDRAPSNQPQHF. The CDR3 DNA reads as TGTGCCAGCAGTGAAGATGGGGGTACTTGGGACAGGGCCCCTAGCAATCAGCCCCAGCATTTT.

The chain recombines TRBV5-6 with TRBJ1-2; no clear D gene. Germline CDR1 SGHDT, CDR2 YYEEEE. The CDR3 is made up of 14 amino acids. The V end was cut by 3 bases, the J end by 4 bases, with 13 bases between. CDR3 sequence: CASSSGPEGYGYTF. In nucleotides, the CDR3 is TGTGCCAGCAGCTCGGGTCCAGAAGGCTATGGCTACACCTTC. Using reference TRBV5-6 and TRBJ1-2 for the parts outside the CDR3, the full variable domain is DAGVTQSPTHLIKTRGQQVTLRCSPKSGHDTVSWYQQALGQGPQFIFQYYEEEERQRGNFPDRFSGHQFPNYSSELNVNALLLGDSALYLCASSSGPEGYGYTFGSGTRLTVV.

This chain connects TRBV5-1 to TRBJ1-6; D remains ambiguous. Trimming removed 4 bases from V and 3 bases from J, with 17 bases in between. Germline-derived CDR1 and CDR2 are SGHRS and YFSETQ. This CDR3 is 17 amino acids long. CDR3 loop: CASSPMGTSDYNSPLHF. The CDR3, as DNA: TGCGCCAGCAGCCCGATGGGTACGTCCGACTATAATTCACCCCTCCACTTT.

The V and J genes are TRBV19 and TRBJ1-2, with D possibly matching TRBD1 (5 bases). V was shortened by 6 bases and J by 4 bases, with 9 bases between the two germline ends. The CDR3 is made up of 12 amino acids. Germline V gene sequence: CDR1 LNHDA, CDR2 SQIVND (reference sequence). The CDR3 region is CASSRERYGYTF. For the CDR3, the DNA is TGTGCCAGTAGCAGGGAACGCTATGGCTACACCTTC.

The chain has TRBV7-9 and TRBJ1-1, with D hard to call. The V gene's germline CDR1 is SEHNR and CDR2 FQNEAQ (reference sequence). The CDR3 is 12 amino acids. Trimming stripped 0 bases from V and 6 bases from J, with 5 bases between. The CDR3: CASSLALAEAFF. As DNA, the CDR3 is TGTGCCAGCAGCTTAGCGCTTGCTGAAGCTTTCTTT.

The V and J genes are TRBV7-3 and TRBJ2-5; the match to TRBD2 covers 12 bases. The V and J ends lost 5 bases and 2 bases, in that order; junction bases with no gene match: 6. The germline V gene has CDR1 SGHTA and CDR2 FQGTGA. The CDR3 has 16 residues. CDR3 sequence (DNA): TGTGCCAGCAGCGCCCGACTAGCGGGGGTACAAGAGACCCAGTACTTC. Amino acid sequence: CASSARLAGVQETQYF.

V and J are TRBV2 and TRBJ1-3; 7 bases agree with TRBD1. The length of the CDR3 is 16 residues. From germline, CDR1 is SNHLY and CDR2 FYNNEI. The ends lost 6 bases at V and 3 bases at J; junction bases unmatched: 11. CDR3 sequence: CASSAQGGGFGNTIYF. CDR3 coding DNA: TGTGCCAGCAGCGCCCAAGGGGGCGGCTTTGGAAACACCATATATTTT.

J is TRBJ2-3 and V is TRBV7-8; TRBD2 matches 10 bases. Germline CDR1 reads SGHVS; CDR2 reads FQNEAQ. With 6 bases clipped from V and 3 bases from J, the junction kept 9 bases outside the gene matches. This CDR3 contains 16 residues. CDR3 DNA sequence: TGTGCCAGCAGTCCAGCGGGGGGGAGGATAACAGATACGCAGTATTTT. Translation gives CASSPAGGRITDTQYF.

Here the CDR3 DNA reads TGTGCCAGCAGCCGGACAGGGGAAAATCAGCCCCAGCATTTT. Its translation is CASSRTGENQPQHF. The chain couples TRBV7-9 to TRBJ1-5; TRBD1 matches at 9 bases. The CDR3 loop spans 14 amino acids. Germline CDR1 reads SEHNR; CDR2 reads FQNEAQ (reference sequence). V was clipped by 5 bases and J by 4 bases; unmatched bases: 3. The full variable domain, rest sourced from reference TRBV7-9 and TRBJ1-5, is DTGVSQNPRHKITKRGQNVTFRCDPISEHNRLYWYRQTLGQGPEFLTYFQNEAQLEKSRLLSDRFSAERPKGSFSTLEIQRTEQGDSAMYLCASSRTGENQPQHFGDGTRLSIL.

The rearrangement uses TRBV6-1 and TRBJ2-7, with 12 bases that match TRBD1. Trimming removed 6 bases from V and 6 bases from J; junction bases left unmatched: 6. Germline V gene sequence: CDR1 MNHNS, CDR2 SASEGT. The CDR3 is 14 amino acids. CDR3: CASRGRDRGLEQYV. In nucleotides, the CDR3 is TGTGCCAGCAGGGGCCGGGACAGGGGGCTCGAGCAGTACGTC.